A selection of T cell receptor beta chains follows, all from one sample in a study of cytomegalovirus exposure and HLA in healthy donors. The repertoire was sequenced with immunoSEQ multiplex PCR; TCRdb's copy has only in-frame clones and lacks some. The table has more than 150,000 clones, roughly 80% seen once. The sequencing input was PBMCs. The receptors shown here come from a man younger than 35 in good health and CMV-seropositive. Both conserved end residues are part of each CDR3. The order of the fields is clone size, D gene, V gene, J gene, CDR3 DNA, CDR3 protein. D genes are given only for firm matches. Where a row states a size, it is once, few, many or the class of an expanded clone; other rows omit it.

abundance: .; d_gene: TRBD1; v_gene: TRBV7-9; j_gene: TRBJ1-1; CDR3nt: TGTGCCAGCAGCTCCGCCGGGACAGGGGCCACTGAAGCTTTCTTT; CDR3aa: CASSSAGTGATEAFF
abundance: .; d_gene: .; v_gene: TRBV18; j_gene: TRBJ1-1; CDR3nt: TGTGCCAGCTCACCCGCGGGCCGGGGGACTGAAGCTTTCTTT; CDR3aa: CASSPAGRGTEAFF
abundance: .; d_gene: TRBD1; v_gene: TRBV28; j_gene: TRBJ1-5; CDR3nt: TGTGCCAGCAGTCTCCAGGACAGGGGAAGGCAGCCCCAGCATTTT; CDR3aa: CASSLQDRGRQPQHF
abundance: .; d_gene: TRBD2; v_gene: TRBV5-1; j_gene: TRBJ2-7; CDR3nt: TGCGCCAGCAGCTCGGGACTAGCGGAGACCTCTACGCAGCAGTACTTC; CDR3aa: CASSSGLAETSTQQYF
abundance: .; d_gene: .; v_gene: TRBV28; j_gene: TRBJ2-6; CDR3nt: TGTGCCAGCAGTTTTAAATCGGGCCGCAGGGCACGGGGGGCCAACGTCCTGACTTTC; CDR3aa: CASSFKSGRRARGANVLTF
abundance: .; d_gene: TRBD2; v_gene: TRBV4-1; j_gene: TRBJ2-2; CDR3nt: TGCGCCAGCAGACAGATTGGGGAGGGCCGTCCCACCGGGGAGCTGTTTTTT; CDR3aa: CASRQIGEGRPTGELFF
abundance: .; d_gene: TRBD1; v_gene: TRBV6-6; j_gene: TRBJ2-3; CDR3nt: TGTGCCAGCAGGACAGGGGTTACCACAGATACGCAGTATTTT; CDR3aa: CASRTGVTTDTQYF
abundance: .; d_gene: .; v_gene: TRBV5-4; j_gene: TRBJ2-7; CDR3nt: TGTGCCAGCAGCCCGGACACTTTCAGAAACGAGCAGTACTTC; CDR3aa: CASSPDTFRNEQYF
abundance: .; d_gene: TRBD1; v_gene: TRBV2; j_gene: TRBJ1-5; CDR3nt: TGTGCCAGCAGGGACAGGGCCTACAATCAGCCCCAGCATTTT; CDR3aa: CASRDRAYNQPQHF
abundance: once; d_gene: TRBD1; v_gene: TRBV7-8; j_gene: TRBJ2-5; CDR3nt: TGTGCCAGCAGCAAACGGGTCCTCCGCGACGACAGGGGAGAGACCCAGTACTTC; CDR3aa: CASSKRVLRDDRGETQYF
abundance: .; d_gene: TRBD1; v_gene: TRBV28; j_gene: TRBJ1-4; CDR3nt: TGTGCCAGCAGTCAGGGACAGGGGGGGAATGAAAAACTGTTTTTT; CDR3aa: CASSQGQGGNEKLFF
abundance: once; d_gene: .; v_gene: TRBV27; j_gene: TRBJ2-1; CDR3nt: TGTGCCACCGCGGGTAGACGCGGATCACTCAATGAGCAGTTCTTC; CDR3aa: CATAGRRGSLNEQFF
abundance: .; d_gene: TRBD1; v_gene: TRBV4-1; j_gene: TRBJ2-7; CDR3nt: TGCGCCAGCAGCCAAGGACAGGGTTGGCTAGGGGAGCAGTACTTC; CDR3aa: CASSQGQGWLGEQYF
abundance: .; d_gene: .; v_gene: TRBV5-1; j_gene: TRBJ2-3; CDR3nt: TGCGCCAGCAGCAGGAGAGGGGGAGTCGTAGATACGCAGTATTTT; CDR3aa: CASSRRGGVVDTQYF
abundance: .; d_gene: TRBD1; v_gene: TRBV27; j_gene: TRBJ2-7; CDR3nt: TGTGCCAGCAGTTTACGAGGACAGGTTCGATTCGAGCAGTACTTC; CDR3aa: CASSLRGQVRFEQYF
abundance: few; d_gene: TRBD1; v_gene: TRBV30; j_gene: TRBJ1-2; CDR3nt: TGTGCCTGGAGTGGGGACAGGCGTAACTATGGCTACACCTTC; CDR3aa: CAWSGDRRNYGYTF
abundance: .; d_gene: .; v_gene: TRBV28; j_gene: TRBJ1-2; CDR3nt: TGTGCCAGCAGTTCCAGGGTCGGCGGCTACACCTTC; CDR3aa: CASSSRVGGYTF
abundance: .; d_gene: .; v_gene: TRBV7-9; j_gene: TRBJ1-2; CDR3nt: TGTGCCAGCAGCTTATCAGGGGTCAATGGCTACACCTTC; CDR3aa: CASSLSGVNGYTF
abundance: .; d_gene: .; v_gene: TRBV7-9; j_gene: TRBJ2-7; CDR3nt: TGTGCCAGCAGCTTAGTGTCGGTGCGGGGCGAGCAGTACTTC; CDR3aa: CASSLVSVRGEQYF
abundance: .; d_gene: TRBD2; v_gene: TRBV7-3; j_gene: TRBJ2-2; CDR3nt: TGTGCCAGCAGCCCCGGGACTAGAAGCACCGGGGAGCTGTTTTTT; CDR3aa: CASSPGTRSTGELFF
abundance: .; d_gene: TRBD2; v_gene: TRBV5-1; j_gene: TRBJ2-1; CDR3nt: TGCGCCAGCAGCGGAGCGGGAGGGCCTTACAATGAGCAGTTCTTC; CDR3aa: CASSGAGGPYNEQFF
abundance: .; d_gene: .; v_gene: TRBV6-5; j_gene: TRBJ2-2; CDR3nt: TGTGCCAGCTACGACAGGCCCGGGGAGCTGTTTTTT; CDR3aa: CASYDRPGELFF
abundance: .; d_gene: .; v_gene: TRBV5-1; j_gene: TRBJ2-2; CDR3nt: TGCGCCAGCAGCCCGTTTGAGGGGGAACGCGGGGAGCTGTTTTTT; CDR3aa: CASSPFEGERGELFF
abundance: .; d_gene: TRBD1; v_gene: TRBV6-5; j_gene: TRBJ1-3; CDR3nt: TGTGCCAGCAGGCTAACACAGGGGGCTGGAAACACCATATATTTT; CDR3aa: CASRLTQGAGNTIYF
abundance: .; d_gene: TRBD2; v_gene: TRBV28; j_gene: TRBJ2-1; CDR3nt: TGTGCCAGCAGCTACCTTAGCGGGAGATCGGGCAATGAGCAGTTCTTC; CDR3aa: CASSYLSGRSGNEQFF
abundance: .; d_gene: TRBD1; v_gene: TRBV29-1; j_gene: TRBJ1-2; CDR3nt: TGCAGCGTTTCGTTGGGACAGAACTATGGCTACACCTTC; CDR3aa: CSVSLGQNYGYTF
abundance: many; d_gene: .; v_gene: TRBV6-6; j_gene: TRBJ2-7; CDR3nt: TGTGCCAGCAGCCACGTTTTACAAAACGAGCAGTACTTC; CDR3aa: CASSHVLQNEQYF
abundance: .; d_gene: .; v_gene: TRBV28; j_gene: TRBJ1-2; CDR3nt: TGTGCCAGCAGTTTATCGGCGCGGAGAAATGGCTACACCTTC; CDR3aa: CASSLSARRNGYTF
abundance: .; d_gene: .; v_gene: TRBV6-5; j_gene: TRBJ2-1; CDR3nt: TGTGCCAGCAGTTACTCGCGAGACTTCAATGAGCAGTTCTTC; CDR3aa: CASSYSRDFNEQFF
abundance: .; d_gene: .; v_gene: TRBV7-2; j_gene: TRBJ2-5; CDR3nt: TGTGCCAGCAGCTTATATCAGGTGGGGGCGTCGGAGACCCAGTACTTC; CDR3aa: CASSLYQVGASETQYF
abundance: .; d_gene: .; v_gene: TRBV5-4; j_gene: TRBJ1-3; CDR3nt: TGTGCCAGCAGCTCTAGACAGGCCGGCTCTGGAAACACCATATATTTT; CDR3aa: CASSSRQAGSGNTIYF
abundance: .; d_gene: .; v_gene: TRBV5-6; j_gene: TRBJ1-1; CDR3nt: TGTGCCAGCAGCTTGGCTAGCGGTAAGGGGGCTTTCTTT; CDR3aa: CASSLASGKGAFF
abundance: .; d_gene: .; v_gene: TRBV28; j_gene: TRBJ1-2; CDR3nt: TGTGCCAGCAGTTTAGGAGCTGAACCCTATGGCTACACCTTC; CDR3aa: CASSLGAEPYGYTF
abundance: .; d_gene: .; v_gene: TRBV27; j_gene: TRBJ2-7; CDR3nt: TGTGCCAGCAGTTTCTCTTCGGCGGAAAACTCCTACGAGCAGTACTTC; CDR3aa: CASSFSSAENSYEQYF
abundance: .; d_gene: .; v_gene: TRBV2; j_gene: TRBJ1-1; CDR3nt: TGTGCCAGCAGTCTACCTGGCACTGAAGCTTTCTTT; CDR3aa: CASSLPGTEAFF
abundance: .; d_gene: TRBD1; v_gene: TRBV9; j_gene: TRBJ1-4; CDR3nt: TGTGCCAGCAGCGCCTCGGCGGGACAGAATGAAAAACTGTTTTTT; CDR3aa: CASSASAGQNEKLFF
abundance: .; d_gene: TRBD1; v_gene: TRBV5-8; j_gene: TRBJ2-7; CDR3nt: TGTGCCAGCAGCTTCGACAGGGTAGGCGAGCAGTACTTC; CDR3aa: CASSFDRVGEQYF
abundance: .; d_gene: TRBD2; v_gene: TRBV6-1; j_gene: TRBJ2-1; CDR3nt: TGTGCCAGCAGACCGGGACTAGCGGGAGGTGAGCAGTTCTTC; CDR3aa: CASRPGLAGGEQFF
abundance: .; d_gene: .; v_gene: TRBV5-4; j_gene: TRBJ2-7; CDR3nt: TGTGCCAGCAGCGCTGCAAGAGAGGGATACTACGAGCAGTACTTC; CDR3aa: CASSAAREGYYEQYF
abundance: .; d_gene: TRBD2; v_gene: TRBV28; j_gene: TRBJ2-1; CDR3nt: TGTGCCAGCAGTTGGTTGCAGACGGGACTAGCGGGATGGGTCCGCGCCTACAATGAGCAGTTCTTC; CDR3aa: CASSWLQTGLAGWVRAYNEQFF
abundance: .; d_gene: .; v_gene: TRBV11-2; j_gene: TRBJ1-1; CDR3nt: TGTGCCAGCAGCTTTGGCCAGGACACTGAAGCTTTCTTT; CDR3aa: CASSFGQDTEAFF
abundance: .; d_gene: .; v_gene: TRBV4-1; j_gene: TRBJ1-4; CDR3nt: TGCGCCAGCAGAGGTTTCAGGGGTTTTCGTGAAAAACTGTTTTTT; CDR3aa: CASRGFRGFREKLFF
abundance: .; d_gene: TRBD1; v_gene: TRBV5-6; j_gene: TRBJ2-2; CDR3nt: TGTGCCAGCAGCCCTAACAGGGGGGTCTCTGGGGAGCTGTTTTTT; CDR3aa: CASSPNRGVSGELFF
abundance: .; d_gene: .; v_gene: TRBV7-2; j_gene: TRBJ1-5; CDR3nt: TGTGCCAGCAGCTTAGCGGGGCTTTATCAGCCCCAGCATTTT; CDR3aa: CASSLAGLYQPQHF
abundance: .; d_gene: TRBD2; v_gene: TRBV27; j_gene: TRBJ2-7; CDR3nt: TGTGCCAGCAGTTTAGGGCTAGCGGGAGCGTCCTACGAGCAGTACTTC; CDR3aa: CASSLGLAGASYEQYF
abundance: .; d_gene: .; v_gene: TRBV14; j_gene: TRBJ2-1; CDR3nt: TGTGCCAGCAGCCAATCGTCAGGATACAATGAGCAGTTCTTC; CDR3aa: CASSQSSGYNEQFF
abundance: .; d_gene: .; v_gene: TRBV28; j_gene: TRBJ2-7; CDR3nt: TGTGCCAGCAGTTTACTAGTCCACGAGCAGTACTTC; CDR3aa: CASSLLVHEQYF
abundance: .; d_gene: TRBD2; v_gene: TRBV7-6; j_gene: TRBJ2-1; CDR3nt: TGTGCCAGCAGCTTAGATAGCGGGAGTTGGTTCATTGAGCAGTTCTTC; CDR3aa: CASSLDSGSWFIEQFF
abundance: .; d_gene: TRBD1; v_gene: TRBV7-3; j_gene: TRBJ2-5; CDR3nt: TGTGCCAGCAGCTCGCAACAGGGGTACCAAGAGACCCAGTACTTC; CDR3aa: CASSSQQGYQETQYF
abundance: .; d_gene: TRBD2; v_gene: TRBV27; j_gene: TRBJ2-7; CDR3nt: TGTGCCAGCAAATATATTACTAGCGGAAGGTTTAGCTACGAGCAGTACTTC; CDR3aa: CASKYITSGRFSYEQYF
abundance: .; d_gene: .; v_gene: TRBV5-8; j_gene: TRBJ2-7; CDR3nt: TGTGCCAGCACCGAGAGACTAGTTCAGAGTTACGAGCAGTACTTC; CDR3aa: CASTERLVQSYEQYF
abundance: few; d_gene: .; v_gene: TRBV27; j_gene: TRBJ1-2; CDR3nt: TGTGCCAGCAGTTTAGAGGGCGCTTGGTGGTATGGCTACACCTTC; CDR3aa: CASSLEGAWWYGYTF
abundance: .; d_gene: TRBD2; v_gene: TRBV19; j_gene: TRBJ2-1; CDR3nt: TGTGCCAGTAGCTTCAAAAGGACTAGCGGGAGCAGCAATGAGCAGTTCTTC; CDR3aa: CASSFKRTSGSSNEQFF
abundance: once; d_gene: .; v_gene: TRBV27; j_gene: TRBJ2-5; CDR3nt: TGTGCCAGCAGTCCCGGACTAACGTACCAAGAGACCCAGTACTTC; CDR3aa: CASSPGLTYQETQYF
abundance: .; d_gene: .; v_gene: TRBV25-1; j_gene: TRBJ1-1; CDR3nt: TGTGCCAGCAGTTCCAGGGGCACTGAAGCTTTCTTT; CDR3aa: CASSSRGTEAFF
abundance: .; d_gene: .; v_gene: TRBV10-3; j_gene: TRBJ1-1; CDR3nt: TGTGCCATCAGTGAGTCGCGCAGGACAAACACTGAAGCTTTCTTT; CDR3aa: CAISESRRTNTEAFF
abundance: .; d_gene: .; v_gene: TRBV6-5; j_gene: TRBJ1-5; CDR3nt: TGTGCCAGCAGTCCCTTTGGGGGGGAAGGGCAGCCCCAGCATTTT; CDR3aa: CASSPFGGEGQPQHF
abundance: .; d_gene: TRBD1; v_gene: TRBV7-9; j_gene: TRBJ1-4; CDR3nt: TGTGCCAGCAGCACACCCGGGACAGGGGAAAAACTGTTTTTT; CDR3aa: CASSTPGTGEKLFF
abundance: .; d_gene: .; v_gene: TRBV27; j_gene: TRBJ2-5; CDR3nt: TGTGCCAGCAGTTCGATCCGGGACTTGGTTATAGAGACCCAGTACTTC; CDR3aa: CASSSIRDLVIETQYF